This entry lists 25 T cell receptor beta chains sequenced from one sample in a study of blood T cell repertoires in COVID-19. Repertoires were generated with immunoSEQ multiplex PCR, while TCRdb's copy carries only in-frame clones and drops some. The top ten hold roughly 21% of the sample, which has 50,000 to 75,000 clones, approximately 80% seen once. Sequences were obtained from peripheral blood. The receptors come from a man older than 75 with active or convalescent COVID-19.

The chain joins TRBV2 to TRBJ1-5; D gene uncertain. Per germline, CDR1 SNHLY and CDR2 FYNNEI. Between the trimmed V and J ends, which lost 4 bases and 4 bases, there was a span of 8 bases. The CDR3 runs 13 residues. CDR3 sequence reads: CASSGLPNQPQHF. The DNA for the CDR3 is TGTGCCAGCAGTGGTCTTCCTAATCAGCCCCAGCATTTT.

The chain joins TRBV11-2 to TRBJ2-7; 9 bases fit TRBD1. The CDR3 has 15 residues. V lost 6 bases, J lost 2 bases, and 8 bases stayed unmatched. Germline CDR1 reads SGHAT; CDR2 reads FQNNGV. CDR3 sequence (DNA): TGTGCCAGCAGTCGAACAGGGGGCGCCGCCTACGAGCAGTACTTC. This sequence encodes CASSRTGGAAYEQYF.

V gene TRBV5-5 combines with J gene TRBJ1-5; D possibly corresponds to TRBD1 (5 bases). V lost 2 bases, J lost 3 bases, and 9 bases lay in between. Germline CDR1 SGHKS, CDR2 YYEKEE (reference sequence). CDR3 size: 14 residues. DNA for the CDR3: TGTGCCAGCAGCTTCGGGGGTAACAATCAGCCCCAGCATTTT. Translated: CASSFGGNNQPQHF.

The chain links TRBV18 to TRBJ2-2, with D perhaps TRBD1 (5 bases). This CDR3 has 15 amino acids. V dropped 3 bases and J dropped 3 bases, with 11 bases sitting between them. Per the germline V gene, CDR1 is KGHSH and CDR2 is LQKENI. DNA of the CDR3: TGTGCCAGCTCACCTCAGGGTGGGGACACCGGGGAGCTGTTTTTT. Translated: CASSPQGGDTGELFF.

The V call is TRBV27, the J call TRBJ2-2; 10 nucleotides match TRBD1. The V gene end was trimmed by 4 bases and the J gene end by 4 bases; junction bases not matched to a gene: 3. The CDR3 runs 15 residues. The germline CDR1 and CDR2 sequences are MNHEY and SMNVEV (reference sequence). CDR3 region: CASSSGTGVTGELFF. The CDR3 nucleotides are TGTGCCAGCAGTTCCGGGACAGGGGTCACCGGGGAGCTGTTTTTT.

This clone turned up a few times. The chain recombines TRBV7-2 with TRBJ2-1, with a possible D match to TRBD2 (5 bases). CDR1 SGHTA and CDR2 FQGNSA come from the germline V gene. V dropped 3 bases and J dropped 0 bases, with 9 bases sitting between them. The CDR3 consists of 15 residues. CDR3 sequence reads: CASSLGAASYNEQFF. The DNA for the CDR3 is TGTGCCAGCAGCTTGGGAGCGGCCTCCTACAATGAGCAGTTCTTC. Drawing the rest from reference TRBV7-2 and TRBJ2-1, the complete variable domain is GAGVSQSPSNKVTEKGKDVELRCDPISGHTALYWYRQSLGQGLEFLIYFQGNSAPDKSGLPSDRFSAERTGGSVSTLTIQRTQQEDSAVYLCASSLGAASYNEQFFGPGTRLTVL.

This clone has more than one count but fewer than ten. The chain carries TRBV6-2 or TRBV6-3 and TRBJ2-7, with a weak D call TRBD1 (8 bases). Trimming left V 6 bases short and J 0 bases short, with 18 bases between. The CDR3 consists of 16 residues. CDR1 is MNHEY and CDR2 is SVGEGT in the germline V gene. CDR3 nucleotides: TGTGCCAGCAGCTGGGAGGGACAGGCCCACTCCTACGAGCAGTACTTC. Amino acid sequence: CASSWEGQAHSYEQYF.

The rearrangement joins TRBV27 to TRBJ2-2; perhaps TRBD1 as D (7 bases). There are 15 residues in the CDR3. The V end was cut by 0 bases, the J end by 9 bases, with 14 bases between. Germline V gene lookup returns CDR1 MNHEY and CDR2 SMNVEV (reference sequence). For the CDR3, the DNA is TGTGCCAGCAGTTTATCGACAGGGACTCCCCGGGAGCTGTTTTTT. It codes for CASSLSTGTPRELFF.

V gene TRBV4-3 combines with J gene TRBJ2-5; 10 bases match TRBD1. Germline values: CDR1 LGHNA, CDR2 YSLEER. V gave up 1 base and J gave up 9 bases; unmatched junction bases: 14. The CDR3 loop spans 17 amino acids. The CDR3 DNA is TGCGCCAGCAGCCAAGGGATGGGACAGGGGCTTCTCGGGGCCCAGTACTTC. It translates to CASSQGMGQGLLGAQYF.

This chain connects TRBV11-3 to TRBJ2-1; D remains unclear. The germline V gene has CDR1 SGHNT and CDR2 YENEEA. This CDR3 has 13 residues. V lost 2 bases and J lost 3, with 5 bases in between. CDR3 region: CASSLNIYNEQFF. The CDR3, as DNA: TGTGCCAGCAGCTTAAATATCTACAATGAGCAGTTCTTC.

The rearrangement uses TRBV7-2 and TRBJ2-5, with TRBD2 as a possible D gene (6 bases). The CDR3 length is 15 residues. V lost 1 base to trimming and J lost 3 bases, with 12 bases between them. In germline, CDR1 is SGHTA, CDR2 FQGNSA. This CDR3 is CASSLGLAVEETQYF. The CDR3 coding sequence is TGTGCCAGCAGCTTAGGCTTAGCGGTAGAAGAGACCCAGTACTTC.

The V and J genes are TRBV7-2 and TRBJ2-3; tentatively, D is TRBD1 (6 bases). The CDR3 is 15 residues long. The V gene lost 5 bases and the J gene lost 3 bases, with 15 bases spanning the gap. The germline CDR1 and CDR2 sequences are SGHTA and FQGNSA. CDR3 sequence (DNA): TGTGCCAGCAGCCCCGCCGGGCAGGGGACAGATACGCAGTATTTT. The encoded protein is CASSPAGQGTDTQYF.

The CDR3 DNA reads TGCGCCAGCAGCCCAAGCGGGGGGAATCCCTACGAGCAGTACTTC. This codes for CASSPSGGNPYEQYF. This sequence joins TRBV5-1 and TRBJ2-7; 9 positions match TRBD2. After removal of 4 bases from V and 2 bases from J, the junction contained 7 bases not matched to a gene. The CDR3 length is 15 residues. Germline V lookup: CDR1 SGHRS, CDR2 YFSETQ.

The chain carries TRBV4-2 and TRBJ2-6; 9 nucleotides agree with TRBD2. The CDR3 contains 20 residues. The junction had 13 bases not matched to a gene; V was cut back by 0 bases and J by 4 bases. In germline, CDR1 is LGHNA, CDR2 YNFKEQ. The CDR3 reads CASSQDSAGGPILGANVLTF. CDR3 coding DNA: TGTGCCAGCAGCCAAGACTCAGCGGGAGGCCCCATCTTGGGGGCCAACGTCCTGACTTTC.

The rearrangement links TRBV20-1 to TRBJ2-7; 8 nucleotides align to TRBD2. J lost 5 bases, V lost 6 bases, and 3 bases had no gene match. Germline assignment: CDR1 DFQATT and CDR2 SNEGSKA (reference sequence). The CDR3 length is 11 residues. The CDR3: CSATREDEQYF. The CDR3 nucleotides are TGCAGTGCAACGCGGGAGGACGAGCAGTACTTC.

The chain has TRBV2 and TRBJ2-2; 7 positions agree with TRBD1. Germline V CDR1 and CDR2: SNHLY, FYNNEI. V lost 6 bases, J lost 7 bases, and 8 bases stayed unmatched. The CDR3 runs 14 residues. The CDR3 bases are TGTGCCAGCAGGACCGAGACAGGGTTCGGGGAGCTGTTTTTT. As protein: CASRTETGFGELFF.

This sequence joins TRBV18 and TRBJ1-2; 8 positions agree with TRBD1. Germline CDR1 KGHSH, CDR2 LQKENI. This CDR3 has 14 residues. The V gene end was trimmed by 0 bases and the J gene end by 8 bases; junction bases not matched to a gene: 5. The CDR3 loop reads CASSPPGQVRGYTF. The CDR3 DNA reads TGTGCCAGCTCACCACCGGGACAGGTGCGGGGCTACACCTTC. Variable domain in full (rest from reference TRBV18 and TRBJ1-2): NAGVMQNPRHLVRRRGQEARLRCSPMKGHSHVYWYRQLPEEGLKFMVYLQKENIIDESGMPKERFSAEFPKEGPSILRIQQVVRGDSAAYFCASSPPGQVRGYTFGSGTRLTVV.

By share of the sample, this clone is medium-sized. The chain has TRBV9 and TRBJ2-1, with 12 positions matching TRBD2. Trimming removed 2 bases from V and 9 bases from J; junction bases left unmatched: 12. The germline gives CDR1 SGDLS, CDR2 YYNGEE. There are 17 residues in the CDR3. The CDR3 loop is CASSVQVAGTSGLEQFF. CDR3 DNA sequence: TGTGCCAGCAGCGTTCAAGTAGCTGGGACTAGCGGGCTTGAGCAGTTCTTC.

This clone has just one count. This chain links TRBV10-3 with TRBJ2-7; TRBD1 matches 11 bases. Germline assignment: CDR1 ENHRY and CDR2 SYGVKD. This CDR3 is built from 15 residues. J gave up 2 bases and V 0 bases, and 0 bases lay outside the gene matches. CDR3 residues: CAISESGQGAYEQYF. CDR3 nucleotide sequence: TGTGCCATCAGTGAGTCGGGACAGGGGGCCTACGAGCAGTACTTC.

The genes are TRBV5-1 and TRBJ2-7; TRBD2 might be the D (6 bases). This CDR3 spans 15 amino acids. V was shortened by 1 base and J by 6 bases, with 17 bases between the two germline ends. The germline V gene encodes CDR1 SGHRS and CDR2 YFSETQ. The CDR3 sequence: CASSLRTGVGSEQYF. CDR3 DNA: TGCGCCAGCAGCTTGAGGACGGGAGTGGGGAGCGAGCAGTACTTC.

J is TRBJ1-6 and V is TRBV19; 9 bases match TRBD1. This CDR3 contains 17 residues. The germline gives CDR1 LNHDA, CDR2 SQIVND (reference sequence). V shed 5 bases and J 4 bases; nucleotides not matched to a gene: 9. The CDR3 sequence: CASSATTGGFYNSPLHF. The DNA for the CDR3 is TGTGCCAGTAGTGCGACCACAGGGGGCTTTTATAATTCACCCCTCCACTTT.

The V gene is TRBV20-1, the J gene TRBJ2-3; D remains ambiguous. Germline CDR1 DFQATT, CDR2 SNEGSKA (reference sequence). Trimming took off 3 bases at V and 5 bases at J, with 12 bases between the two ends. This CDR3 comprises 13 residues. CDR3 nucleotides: TGCAGTGCTAGTCTGGTGGCATTAGATACGCAGTATTTT. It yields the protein CSASLVALDTQYF.

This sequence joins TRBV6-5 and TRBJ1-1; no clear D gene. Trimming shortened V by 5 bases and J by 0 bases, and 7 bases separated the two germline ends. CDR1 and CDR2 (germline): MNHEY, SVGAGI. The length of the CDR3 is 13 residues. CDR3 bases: TGTGCCAGCAGTAGATACATGAACACTGAAGCTTTCTTT. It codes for CASSRYMNTEAFF.

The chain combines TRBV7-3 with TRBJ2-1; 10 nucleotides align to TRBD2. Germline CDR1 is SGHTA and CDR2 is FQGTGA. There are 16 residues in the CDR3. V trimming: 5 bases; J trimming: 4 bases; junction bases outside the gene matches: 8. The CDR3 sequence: CASSALAGGSYNEQFF. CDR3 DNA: TGTGCCAGCAGCGCCTTAGCGGGAGGCTCTTACAATGAGCAGTTCTTC.

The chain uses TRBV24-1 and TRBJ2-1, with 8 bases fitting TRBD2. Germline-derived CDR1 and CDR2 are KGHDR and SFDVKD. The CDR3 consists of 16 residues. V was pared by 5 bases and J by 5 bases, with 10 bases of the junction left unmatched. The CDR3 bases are TGTGCCACCAGTGCGGGGAGCGGGGGCACTAACAATGAGCAGTTCTTC. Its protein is CATSAGSGGTNNEQFF.